The present TCR beta chain was sequenced within a study of shared clonotypes between healthy human individuals. Germline CDR1 and CDR2: MGHDK and SYGVNS. This CDR3 has 16 amino acids. V lost 5 bases, J lost 2 bases, and 17 bases lay in between. Assay used: immunoSEQ multiplex PCR; TCRdb lists only in-frame clones, some missing. The sample consists of hundreds of thousands of clones, around two thirds of them appearing once. Sequencing input: memory CD4+ T cells sorted from blood. Subset of the sample: CD45RA-negative fraction. The chain joins TRBV25-1 to TRBJ2-3; D is possibly TRBD2 (6 bases). This clonotype was obtained from a woman in her 30s in good health. The CDR3 sequence: CASSPTTSLFTDTQYF. In DNA, the CDR3 is TGTGCCAGCAGTCCCACGACTAGTCTTTTCACAGATACGCAGTATTTT.